The 4 T cell receptor beta chains below were found in one sample sequenced in a study of T cell responses to AZD1222 COVID-19 vaccine. The data were produced by immunoSEQ multiplex PCR, yet TCRdb's version contains in-frame clones alone and is incomplete. The profile shows under 150,000 clones, more than 85% of them singletons. The material was peripheral blood, obtained on day 0 of AZD1222 vaccination. These receptors all come from an adult in good health.

The rearrangement joins TRBV3-1 (or the pseudogene TRBV3-2) to TRBJ2-4; 7 positions match TRBD2. This CDR3 has 18 residues. The junction had 8 bases not matched to a gene; V was cut back by 0 bases and J by 0 bases. Germline-derived CDR1 and CDR2 are LGHDT and YNNKEL (reference sequence). As DNA, the CDR3 is TGTGCCAGCAGCCAAGATCTTACTAGCGCTACAGCCAAAAACATTCAGTACTTC. Translated, it gives CASSQDLTSATAKNIQYF.

V and J are TRBV14 and TRBJ1-2; 7 nucleotides line up with TRBD1. The CDR3 contains 15 residues. Trimming at V came to 4 bases and at J to 8 bases, leaving 13 bases not matched to a gene. Germline lookup yields CDR1 SGHDN and CDR2 FVKESK. DNA of the CDR3: TGTGCCAGCAGCCTCAGTACAGGGGTTCTCGTCGGCTACACCTTC. As protein: CASSLSTGVLVGYTF.

The chain links TRBV6-2 or TRBV6-3 to TRBJ2-3; TRBD2 agrees at 8 bases. The V and J ends lost 5 bases and 0 bases, in that order; junction bases with no gene match: 7. The CDR3 has 16 residues. CDR1 is MNHEY, CDR2 SVGEGT, per germline. This CDR3 is CASSILTSASTDTQYF. CDR3 bases: TGTGCCAGCAGTATTCTGACTAGCGCAAGCACAGATACGCAGTATTTT.

This clone ranks as medium-sized (0.01 to 0.1%). V usage is TRBV5-1 and J usage is TRBJ1-1, with no clear D. This CDR3 is 11 amino acids long. Germline V lookup: CDR1 SGHRS, CDR2 YFSETQ. Deletions cut 9 bases from V and 4 bases from J, with 10 bases between. The CDR3 protein is CATKEGTEAFF. The DNA for the CDR3 is TGCGCCACCAAAGAGGGCACTGAAGCTTTCTTT.